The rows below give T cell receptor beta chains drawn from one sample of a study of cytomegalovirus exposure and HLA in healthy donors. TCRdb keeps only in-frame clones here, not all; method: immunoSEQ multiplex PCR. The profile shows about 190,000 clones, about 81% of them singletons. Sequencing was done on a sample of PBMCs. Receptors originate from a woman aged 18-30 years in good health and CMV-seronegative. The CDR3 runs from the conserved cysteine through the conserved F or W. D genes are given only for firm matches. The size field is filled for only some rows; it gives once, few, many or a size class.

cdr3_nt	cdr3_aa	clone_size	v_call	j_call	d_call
TGTGCCAGACCGGGACAGCTGAGCACAGATACGCAGTATTTT	CARPGQLSTDTQYF	-	TRBV6-1	TRBJ2-3	TRBD1
TGTGCCAGCAGCCGGGGACAGAACTATGGCTACACCTTC	CASSRGQNYGYTF	-	TRBV7-2	TRBJ1-2	TRBD1
TGTGCCAGCAGTGGGACAGTTGGCAACGAGCAGTACTTC	CASSGTVGNEQYF	-	TRBV6-5	TRBJ2-7	TRBD1
TGTGCCAGCAGCTTAGGCGGGGGGGGCACTGAAGCTTTCTTT	CASSLGGGGTEAFF	-	TRBV7-8	TRBJ1-1	-
TGTGCCAGCAGCTCCGGGACAGGGGTAAAATATAATGAAAAACTGTTTTTT	CASSSGTGVKYNEKLFF	-	TRBV5-8	TRBJ1-4	TRBD1
TGCGCCAGCAGCCAAGGTGACAGGGGATCCCAAGAGACCCAGTACTTC	CASSQGDRGSQETQYF	-	TRBV4-1	TRBJ2-5	TRBD1
TGTGCCAGCAGTTCTACCCGGGGGTGGGGGAATGAGCAGTTCTTC	CASSSTRGWGNEQFF	-	TRBV2	TRBJ2-1	-
TGTGCCATCAGTGAGTCGCCGGGGGGGAACACTGAAGCTTTCTTT	CAISESPGGNTEAFF	-	TRBV10-3	TRBJ1-1	-
TGTGCCAGCAGTGAAGGGGACAGGGACTACGAGCAGTACTTC	CASSEGDRDYEQYF	-	TRBV25-1	TRBJ2-7	TRBD1
TGTGCCAGCAGCGTAGGTGCTAGCGGGAAAGAGACCCAGTACTTC	CASSVGASGKETQYF	-	TRBV9	TRBJ2-5	TRBD2
TGTGCCAGCAGTTTAGGGACAGGGTCTCAGCCCCAGCATTTT	CASSLGTGSQPQHF	-	TRBV27	TRBJ1-5	TRBD1
TGTGCCAGCAGTGAAAACAGCGAAGCTTTCTTT	CASSENSEAFF	-	TRBV2	TRBJ1-1	-
TGTGCCAGCAGCCAAGGACGGGGGAATGAGCAGTTCTTC	CASSQGRGNEQFF	once	TRBV14	TRBJ2-1	-
TGTGCCAGCAGCTTACAGGCGGGATTAGCAGATACGCAGTATTTT	CASSLQAGLADTQYF	-	TRBV7-3	TRBJ2-3	-
TGCGCCAGCAGCAAGAGACTAAGCGGGGGGGGACAAGAGACCCAGTACTTC	CASSKRLSGGGQETQYF	-	TRBV5-1	TRBJ2-5	TRBD2
TGTGCCAGCAGTGATGCTCCCGGGGGGGTTGATGAGCAGTTCTTC	CASSDAPGGVDEQFF	-	TRBV2	TRBJ2-1	TRBD2
TGTGCCAGCAGCCCCGGGGGTTACGAGCAGTACTTC	CASSPGGYEQYF	-	TRBV7-9	TRBJ2-7	-
TGTGCCAGCAGCGTGCGGGACAGCTCCTACGAGCAGTACTTC	CASSVRDSSYEQYF	-	TRBV7-9	TRBJ2-7	-
TGTGCCAGCAGTGACTCTGCGGGGGGTCGGGCGGATACGCAGTATTTT	CASSDSAGGRADTQYF	-	TRBV6-4	TRBJ2-3	TRBD2
TGTGCCAGCAGCCAAGATAGGGGTGACAGTATAATATCCTACAATGAGCAGTTCTTC	CASSQDRGDSIISYNEQFF	once	TRBV14	TRBJ2-1	-
TGCGCCAGCAGCTTGGAACAGGCGAGAAAGACCCAGTACTTC	CASSLEQARKTQYF	-	TRBV5-1	TRBJ2-5	-
TGTGCCAGCAGCGCGACCGGGACAGAAGCACCAAATGAGCAGTTCTTC	CASSATGTEAPNEQFF	once	TRBV9	TRBJ2-1	TRBD1
TGTGCCAGCAGCGCCACAGTTACCGTCCTGACTTTC	CASSATVTVLTF	-	TRBV5-6	TRBJ2-6	-
TGTGCCAGCAGCCCCCGTACCAGCGTAGCGGGGGGCTACGAGCAGTACTTC	CASSPRTSVAGGYEQYF	-	TRBV7-8	TRBJ2-7	TRBD2
TGTGCCAGCAGTGAATTAACAGGGCGAAACACCGGGGAGCTGTTTTTT	CASSELTGRNTGELFF	-	TRBV6-1	TRBJ2-2	-
TGTGCCAGCAGCTCAGTGGACAGCTATAGCAATCAGCCCCAGCATTTT	CASSSVDSYSNQPQHF	once	TRBV7-9	TRBJ1-5	-
TGTGCCAGCAGCTTATTCGGAGGGCAGACCCAGTACTTC	CASSLFGGQTQYF	-	TRBV11-2	TRBJ2-5	-
TGTGCCAGCACGCCTCTAGACTCTGGAAACACCATATATTTT	CASTPLDSGNTIYF	-	TRBV5-8	TRBJ1-3	-
TGTGCCAGCAGTCCACAGGGTTTGCCCCTAATCTATGGCTACACCTTC	CASSPQGLPLIYGYTF	-	TRBV27	TRBJ1-2	-
TGTGCCAGCAGCCTCATACAGGCACATCATAATTCACCCCTCCACTTT	CASSLIQAHHNSPLHF	few	TRBV5-6	TRBJ1-6	-
TGTGCAAGTCGCTCCCGACCCCAGGGGGCTCACTATGGCTACACCTTC	CASRSRPQGAHYGYTF	-	TRBV12-2	TRBJ1-2	-
TGTGCCAGCTCTCTTGGAGGGGTCGGGGAGCTGTTTTTT	CASSLGGVGELFF	-	TRBV6-1	TRBJ2-2	-
TGTGCCAGTAGTATAGGTGGGGGCTTGGGCTATGGCTACACCTTC	CASSIGGGLGYGYTF	-	TRBV19	TRBJ1-2	-
TGTGCCAGCAGTCCAGTAGCGGGAGTAAAATACGAGCAGTACTTC	CASSPVAGVKYEQYF	-	TRBV28	TRBJ2-7	TRBD2
TGTGCCAGCGATCGGGTCACCGGGGAGCTGTTTTTT	CASDRVTGELFF	-	TRBV7-9	TRBJ2-2	-
TGTGCCAGTAGCTTGTTAGCAACTAATGAAAAACTGTTTTTT	CASSLLATNEKLFF	-	TRBV19	TRBJ1-4	-
TGTGCCAGCAGGCCGGGACAGGTCGAGCAGTACTTC	CASRPGQVEQYF	few	TRBV2	TRBJ2-7	TRBD1
TGCGCCAGCAGCTACACCACAGACTCACCCCTCCACTTT	CASSYTTDSPLHF	-	TRBV5-1	TRBJ1-6	-
TGTGCCAGCAGCTTAGAAATGCCTCTTCGGGGGGAAAGGAGACCCTACGAGCAGTACTTC	CASSLEMPLRGERRPYEQYF	-	TRBV7-7	TRBJ2-7	TRBD2
TGTGCCAGCAGGAAGGGAGGCTTGTCCTACGAGCAGTACTTC	CASRKGGLSYEQYF	-	TRBV2	TRBJ2-7	-
TGTGCCAGCAGCTTTGACCTCGAGGCAGGGGGCTACACCGGGGAGCTGTTTTTT	CASSFDLEAGGYTGELFF	-	TRBV7-9	TRBJ2-2	TRBD1